The 25 T cell receptor beta chains below come from one sample, sequenced in a study of T cells in Graves' hyperthyroidism and ophthalmopathy. RNA transcripts gave rise to amplified TCR beta CDR3 regions. With the HTBI primer set, the TCR CDR3 went through a first round of RT-PCR. Via MiXCR, TCRdb re-called the multiplex PCR reads, giving one row per CDR3 protein. The table shows under 350,000 distinct CDR3 sequences, with around 20% occurring only once. Sequencing was done on a sample of blood. The receptors originated from a woman between 50 and 59 years old with Graves' hyperthyroidism.

The genes are TRBV10-3 and TRBJ2-3, with 9 bases that match TRBD2. The CDR3 runs to 16 residues. V was clipped by 9 bases and J by 2 bases; unmatched bases: 12. CDR1 and CDR2 (germline): ENHRY, SYGVKD. The CDR3, as DNA: TGTGCCATTCGGGGTAGCGGGAGCAGGAACACAGATACGCAGTATTTT. This gives the protein CAIRGSGSRNTDTQYF.

This chain uses TRBV28 with TRBJ2-5; D is unresolved. CDR1 is MDHEN and CDR2 is SYDVKM in the germline V gene. Between the trimmed V and J ends, which lost 5 bases and 5 bases, there was a span of 9 bases. This CDR3 contains 12 residues. The CDR3 sequence is CASSAVVETQYF. The CDR3, as DNA: TGTGCCAGCAGTGCGGTGGTGGAGACCCAGTACTTC. Combining the CDR3 with reference TRBV28 and TRBJ2-5 gives the whole variable domain DVKVTQSSRYLVKRTGEKVFLECVQDMDHENMFWYRQDPGLGLRLIYFSYDVKMKEKGDIPEGYSVSREKKERFSLILESASTNQTSMYLCASSAVVETQYFGPGTRLLVL.

At least ten counts were recorded for this clonotype. The J gene is TRBJ1-4, the V gene TRBV5-1; D unclear. The germline gives CDR1 SGHRS, CDR2 YFSETQ. V lost 0 bases, J lost 0 bases, and 12 bases lay in between. The CDR3 runs 17 residues. For the CDR3, the DNA is TGCGCCAGCAGCTTGGGAGGAGGCCTTGCAACTAATGAAAAACTGTTTTTT. Encoded protein: CASSLGGGLATNEKLFF.

In its sample, this clonotype was seen many times. The J gene is TRBJ1-5, the V gene TRBV20-1, with D possibly TRBD1 on 6 matching bases. CDR3 length equals 14 residues. The V gene's germline CDR1 is DFQATT and CDR2 SNEGSKA (reference sequence). Trimming took off 8 bases at V and 2 bases at J, with 16 bases between the two ends. CDR3 coding DNA: TGCAGTACCTTGGGTCGACAGGGCAATCAGCCCCAGCATTTT. Protein product: CSTLGRQGNQPQHF.

In its sample, this clonotype was seen many times. This sequence joins TRBV11-3 and TRBJ2-7; D is ambiguous. Germline V gene data show CDR1 as SGHNT and CDR2 as YENEEA. Deletions cut 0 bases from V and 0 bases from J, with 18 bases between. The CDR3 runs to 18 residues. The CDR3 loop is CASSLDISSVMSSYEQYF. The CDR3 coding sequence is TGTGCCAGCAGCTTAGATATATCCAGCGTGATGAGCTCCTACGAGCAGTACTTC.

This clonotype was seen repeatedly, ten times or more. The chain employs TRBV6-1 and TRBJ2-6, with D maybe TRBD2 (6 bases). The CDR3 has 17 residues. Trimming removed 4 bases at V and 2 bases at J, with 15 bases between. Germline-derived CDR1 and CDR2 are MNHNS and SASEGT. CDR3 DNA: TGTGCCAGCAGTGTGAGTAGTGGGGGGACTGGGGCCAACGTCCTGACTTTC. The encoded protein is CASSVSSGGTGANVLTF.

The V call is TRBV13, the J call TRBJ2-4, with D possibly being TRBD2 (6 bases). CDR1 is PRHDT and CDR2 is FYEKMQ in the germline V gene (reference sequence). CDR3 length: 15 amino acids. Trimming removed 5 bases from V and 5 bases from J, with 16 bases in between. CDR3 protein: CASSPGGGAQNIQYF. As DNA, the CDR3 is TGTGCCAGCAGCCCCGGGGGTGGGGCCCAAAACATTCAGTACTTC.

In this sample, this clonotype turned up many times. This sequence joins TRBV7-3 and TRBJ2-7; 7 bases align to TRBD2. The V segment lost 5 bases and the J segment 4 bases; nucleotides outside the gene matches: 11. Germline lookup yields CDR1 SGHTA and CDR2 FQGTGA. CDR3 length equals 15 residues. CDR3 DNA: TGTGCCAGCAGCAGTTTCGGCGGGAGCTTATACGAGCAGTACTTC. It translates to CASSSFGGSLYEQYF.

This clonotype has a single count. V and J are TRBV28 and TRBJ1-4; 8 positions agree with TRBD1. Per the germline V gene, CDR1 is MDHEN and CDR2 is SYDVKM. This CDR3 has 15 residues. J was trimmed by 8 bases and V by 4 bases; bases with no gene match: 9. CDR3 protein: CASSYSGTGHEKLFF. The DNA of the CDR3 is TGTGCCAGCAGTTACTCCGGGACAGGACACGAAAAACTGTTTTTT.

Ten or more counts support this clonotype. The chain combines TRBV3-1 with TRBJ2-1; 13 bases align to TRBD2. The CDR3 runs to 15 residues. The junction had 1 base not matched to a gene; V was cut back by 1 base and J by 7 bases. The germline CDR1 and CDR2 sequences are LGHDT and YNNKEL (reference sequence). Written as DNA, the CDR3 is TGTGCCAGCAGCCAAGTACTAGCGGGAGGGAATGAGCAGTTCTTC. This translates into CASSQVLAGGNEQFF.

This sequence joins TRBV15 and TRBJ1-4; D perhaps matches TRBD1 (5 bases). The CDR3 sequence is 16 residues long. The germline gives CDR1 LNHNV, CDR2 YYDKDF (reference sequence). With 6 bases removed from V and 8 bases from J, the gap between germline ends came to 22 bases. The CDR3 spells CATRGGRLGQAEKLFF. The CDR3 coding sequence is TGTGCCACCAGGGGTGGTCGTTTGGGGCAGGCGGAAAAACTGTTTTTT.

This clonotype was seen a few times. J is TRBJ2-1 and V is TRBV6-1; TRBD1 or TRBD2 may be the D gene (5 bases each). V lost 8 bases and J lost 7, with 21 bases in between. This CDR3 spans 15 amino acids. Per germline, CDR1 MNHNS and CDR2 SASEGT. In nucleotides, the CDR3 is TGTGCCAGCGGACGACAGAGGGGATCCGTAAATGAGCAGTTCTTC. Translation gives CASGRQRGSVNEQFF.

This chain connects TRBV11-2 to TRBJ2-5; D may be TRBD1 or TRBD2 (5 bases each). This CDR3 comprises 15 residues. V shed 0 bases and J shed 2 bases, with 10 bases lying between them. Per the germline V gene, CDR1 is SGHAT and CDR2 is FQNNGV. The CDR3 reads CASSLDLAGQETQYF. Here the CDR3 DNA reads TGTGCCAGCAGCTTAGATCTAGCAGGGCAAGAGACCCAGTACTTC.

The chain uses TRBV10-3 and TRBJ1-2; D might be TRBD1 (6 bases). The ends were cut back, 6 bases at V and 3 bases at J, with 14 bases in the middle. This CDR3 has 14 amino acids. Germline loops: CDR1 ENHRY, CDR2 SYGVKD. This chain's CDR3 is CAISPGAGDYGYTF. The DNA for the CDR3 is TGTGCCATCAGCCCGGGGGCAGGAGACTATGGCTACACCTTC.

This clonotype has ten or more counts. The V call is TRBV6-1, the J call TRBJ2-5, with D uncertain. CDR1 and CDR2 (germline): MNHNS, SASEGT. The CDR3 totals 14 residues. The V and J ends lost 5 bases and 1 base respectively, with 11 bases between them. In nucleotides, the CDR3 is TGTGCCAGCAGTATTGGGTTGGGCCAAGAGACCCAGTACTTC. This codes for CASSIGLGQETQYF.

In the case of this clonotype: A much larger clone lies a single base off, so this may be a read error. V usage is TRBV5-1 and J usage is TRBJ1-1, with 9 bases fitting TRBD1. Germline lookup yields CDR1 SGHRS and CDR2 YFSETQ. This CDR3 has 14 amino acids. Trimming removed 4 bases from V and 5 bases from J; junction bases left unmatched: 6. The CDR3 bases are TGCGCCAGCAGCGGCGGGACAGGGAAAACTGAAGCTTTCTTT. Its protein product is CASSGGTGKTEAFF. Looking up the rest from reference TRBV5-1 and TRBJ1-1 gives the full variable domain: KAGVTQTPRYLIKTRGQQVTLSCSPISGHRSVSWYQQTPGQGLQFLFEYFSETQRNKGNFPGRFSGRQFSNSRSEMNVSTLELGDSALYLCASSGGTGKTEAFFGQGTRLTVV.

This sequence joins TRBV9 and TRBJ2-7, with D possibly being TRBD2 (5 bases). This CDR3 has 13 amino acids. V lost 0 bases to trimming and J lost 7 bases, with 11 bases between them. The V gene's germline CDR1 is SGDLS and CDR2 YYNGEE. The DNA of the CDR3 is TGTGCCAGCAGCGTAGGCCCCCGGGGTGAGCAGTACTTC. It encodes CASSVGPRGEQYF.

On this clonotype itself: The junction and the germline gene differ at one end; a read error may be behind it. The J gene is TRBJ2-6, the V gene TRBV5-1; either TRBD1 or TRBD2 may supply D (5 bases each). Germline CDR1 SGHRS, CDR2 YFSETQ. This CDR3 contains 15 residues. The DNA for the CDR3 is TGCGCCAGCAGCCAACCCGGAGCCGGGGCCAACGTCCTGGCTTTC. This translates into CASSQPGAGANVLAF.

This clonotype was picked up many times. The chain joins TRBV2 to TRBJ1-1, with D uncertain. The V end lost 7 bases, the J end lost 0 bases, and 9 bases lay between the germline ends. CDR3 length: 13 amino acids. In germline, CDR1 is SNHLY, CDR2 FYNNEI. For the CDR3, the DNA is TGTGCCAGCATTGGACCGATGAACACTGAAGCTTTCTTT. This encodes CASIGPMNTEAFF.

The chain uses TRBV6-2 or TRBV6-3 and TRBJ2-1; D is perhaps TRBD1 (6 bases). Trimming stripped 6 bases from V and 4 bases from J, with 13 bases between. The CDR3 contains 14 residues. CDR1 is MNHEY and CDR2 is SVGEGT in the germline V gene. The CDR3 loop reads CASRAGTLYNEQFF. Written as DNA, the CDR3 is TGTGCCAGCAGAGCCGGGACACTGTACAATGAGCAGTTCTTC.

This clonotype was recorded many times. The rearrangement joins TRBV5-1 to TRBJ1-2, with 8 positions matching TRBD1. Trimming cost V 4 bases and J 8 bases; bases outside gene matches: 4. CDR3 length: 12 residues. CDR1 is SGHRS, CDR2 YFSETQ, per germline. Here the CDR3 DNA reads TGCGCCAGCAGCCGGACAGGGAAGGGCTACACCTTC. It codes for CASSRTGKGYTF. The full variable domain, with the rest looked up from reference TRBV5-1 and TRBJ1-2, is KAGVTQTPRYLIKTRGQQVTLSCSPISGHRSVSWYQQTPGQGLQFLFEYFSETQRNKGNFPGRFSGRQFSNSRSEMNVSTLELGDSALYLCASSRTGKGYTFGSGTRLTVV.

This clonotype was observed a handful of times. This chain connects TRBV5-1 to TRBJ2-1, with TRBD2 identical over 12 bases. This CDR3 contains 15 residues. V dropped 4 bases and J dropped 7; count of bases not matched to a gene: 6. Germline V gene lookup returns CDR1 SGHRS and CDR2 YFSETQ. In nucleotides, the CDR3 is TGCGCCAGCAGCGAGCGGACTAGCGGGACTAATGAGCAGTTCTTC. Translating it yields CASSERTSGTNEQFF.

This clonotype appeared a few times. J is TRBJ2-5 and V is TRBV20-1; possible D gene TRBD1, 8 bases. Germline-derived CDR1 and CDR2 are DFQATT and SNEGSKA (reference sequence). CDR3 length: 15 amino acids. V dropped 6 bases and J dropped 4 bases, with 21 bases sitting between them. The CDR3 region is CSANPQGGRPETQYF. The CDR3 nucleotides are TGCAGTGCAAACCCACAGGGGGGGAGACCAGAGACCCAGTACTTC.

In the case of this clonotype: A much larger clone lies one base from this, so it may be a read error. The V call is TRBV6-2 or TRBV6-3, the J call TRBJ1-2; D unresolved. Trimming took off 2 bases at V and 4 bases at J, with 8 bases between the two ends. Looked up from germline, CDR1 is MNHEY and CDR2 is SVGEGT. The CDR3 length is 13 residues. CDR3 bases: TGTGCCAGCAGTTACCCGAACAGCTATGGCTACACCTTC. It specifies CASSYPNSYGYTF.

This chain joins TRBV7-3 and TRBJ2-1; 12 bases agree with TRBD2. Germline values: CDR1 SGHTA, CDR2 FQGTGA. The CDR3 totals 18 residues. The trim removed 5 bases at V and 8 bases at J, leaving 16 bases unmatched. CDR3 residues: CASSLGRTSGELSDEQFF. As DNA, the CDR3 is TGTGCCAGCAGCCTTGGCCGGACTAGCGGGGAACTTAGTGATGAGCAGTTCTTC.